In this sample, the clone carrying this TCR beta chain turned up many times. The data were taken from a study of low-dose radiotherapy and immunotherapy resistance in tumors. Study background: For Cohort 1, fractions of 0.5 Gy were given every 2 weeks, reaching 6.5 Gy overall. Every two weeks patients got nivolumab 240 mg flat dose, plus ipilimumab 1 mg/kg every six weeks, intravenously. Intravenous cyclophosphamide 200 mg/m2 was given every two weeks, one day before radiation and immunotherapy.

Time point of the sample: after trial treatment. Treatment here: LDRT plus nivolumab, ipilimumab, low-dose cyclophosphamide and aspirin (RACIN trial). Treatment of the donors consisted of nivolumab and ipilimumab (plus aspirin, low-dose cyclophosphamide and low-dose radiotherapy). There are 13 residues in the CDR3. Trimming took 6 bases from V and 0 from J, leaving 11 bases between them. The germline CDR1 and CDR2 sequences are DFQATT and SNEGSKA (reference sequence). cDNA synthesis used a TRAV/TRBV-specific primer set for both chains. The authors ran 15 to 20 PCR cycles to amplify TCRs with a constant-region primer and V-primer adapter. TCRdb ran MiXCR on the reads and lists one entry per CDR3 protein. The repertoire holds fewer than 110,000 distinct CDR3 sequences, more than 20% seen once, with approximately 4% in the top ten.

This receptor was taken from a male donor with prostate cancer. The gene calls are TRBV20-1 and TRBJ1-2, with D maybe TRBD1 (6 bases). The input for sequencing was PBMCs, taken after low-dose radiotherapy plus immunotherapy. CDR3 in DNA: TGCAGTGCCACACAGGGAGCTAACTATGGCTACACCTTC. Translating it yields CSATQGANYGYTF.